This TCR beta chain is drawn from a study of T cells in Graves' hyperthyroidism and ophthalmopathy (dated by TCRdb to between 2018 and 2021). About the full investigation: Peripheral blood samples were taken at the time of initial diagnosis, prior to any treatment. A discovery cohort of about a hundred patients, about 44 with Graves' ophthalmopathy and approximately 60 with stable Graves' hyperthyroidism, was used to find distinguishing TCR V-J signatures. An independent validation cohort of some 18 hyperthyroidism patients and about 16 patients who later progressed to ophthalmopathy tested prospective prediction of ophthalmopathy. The approximately 100 discovery patients were randomly split 7:3 into training and test sets. Thyroid tissue and blood T-cell repertoires from more than 5 Graves' hyperthyroidism patients were also compared in the study. Following sampling, methimazole starting at 30 mg daily was given to hyperthyroidism patients, and high-dose intravenous methylprednisolone was given to ophthalmopathy patients. The paper reports TCR Vbeta CDR3 sequencing of 135 peripheral blood samples: some 44 ophthalmopathy, fewer than 85 hyperthyroidism and approximately 17 progressor patients. Broad study findings and their caveats: In validation, the model predicted progression to ophthalmopathy a median of about 5.9 months before onset, with approximately 70% sensitivity and more than 72% specificity. Most expanded thyroid clonotypes (frequency above 0.001) were also found in blood, which suggests that blood repertoires may mirror thyroid immune responses. A 13 V-J signature model separated ophthalmopathy from stable hyperthyroidism, with just over 85% sensitivity and roughly 84% specificity in cross-validation and 80%/75% in testing. No statistical method was used to set the sample size in advance, and investigators knew the group allocation.

Worth noting for this clonotype: The antigen this receptor binds is unknown. A read error is possible here, since a much larger clone lies one base away.

The germline V gene (reference sequence) provides CDR1 LGHDT and CDR2 YNNKEL. V and J are truncated by 3 bases and 4 bases respectively, leaving an intervening sequence of 18 bases. The CDR3 goes from the cysteine to the phenylalanine over 16 residues. CDR3 DNA is the only sequence kept; it has 48 bases, read in frame from the first base. Stable Graves' hyperthyroidism was defined as the absence of progression to ophthalmopathy over 18 months of follow-up. Hyperthyroidism patients were newly diagnosed, with disease duration under 2 months, and aged 18 to 65 years. Patients with uncontrolled infections, other autoimmune diseases, pregnancy or lactation were excluded. Diagnoses were based on clinical symptoms, serum thyroxine and TRAb, thyroid ultrasound and orbital computed tomography. PBMCs were isolated from about 9.2 ml of fresh peripheral blood by Ficoll-Paque density gradient centrifugation. Total RNA was extracted with Trizol reagent, and quality was checked on an Agilent 2100 Bioanalyzer.

The TCR beta CDR3 regions were amplified from RNA transcripts. The first round of RT-PCR for the TCR CDR3 was performed with the HTBI primer set and the Qiagen OneStep RT-PCR kit. A second multiplex PCR round built the libraries, followed by size selection and purification. The libraries were sequenced on an Illumina HiSeq2000 using paired-end 100 bp reads. On the authors' methods: SOAPnuke was used to process the raw data, throwing out any read that contained adapters or uncalled bases, had a mean Phred below 15, or lacked an exact constant-primer or identifier match. COPE v1.2.5 was used to merge high-quality paired reads, and clonotypes were defined as unique nucleotide sequences. MiTCR v1.1 was used to align the clonotypes against IMGT TRBV, TRBD and TRBJ reference segments. The analysis was restricted to V-J combinations with a frequency above 0.0001, which together covered roughly 99% of the repertoires. The TCS score was defined as F50 (clonal expansion) divided by E x V (chaos), with BLOSUM62-based TCRdist calculated between CDR3 peptides within each V-J. Welch's t-statistics and random forest reduced around 510 V-J features to roughly 13, which were used in a naive Bayes classifier (R e1071). Using fastp trimming at Q25 and MiXCR clonotype assembly, TCRdb reanalyzed the public sequencing data and kept in-frame beta chains. Identical CDR3 protein sequences are pooled into one entry, listed with their most common genes and DNA. These V and J calls are TCRdb output, not the study's own analysis. In this sample the table shows under 400,000 distinct CDR3 sequences, roughly 23% of which occur a single time. About 50% of the sample rests with the top ten.

This sequence originates from a woman between 50 and 59 years old with Graves' hyperthyroidism. Material for sequencing was blood. Recombination connected TRBV3-1 to TRBJ1-2; the D gene is perhaps TRBD1, from 6 matching bases. In nucleotides, the sequence is TGTGCCAGCAGCCAGCCCGGGACATGGGGCTCCTATGGCTACACCTTC. It is translated as CASSQPGTWGSYGYTF. Where the CDR3 stops, the reference TRBV3-1 and TRBJ1-2 genes take over; the full variable domain is DTAVSQTPKYLVTQMGNDKSIKCEQNLGHDTMYWYKQDSKKFLKIMFSYNNKELIINETVPNRFSPKSPDKAHLNLHINSLELGDSAVYFCASSQPGTWGSYGYTFGSGTRLTVV.